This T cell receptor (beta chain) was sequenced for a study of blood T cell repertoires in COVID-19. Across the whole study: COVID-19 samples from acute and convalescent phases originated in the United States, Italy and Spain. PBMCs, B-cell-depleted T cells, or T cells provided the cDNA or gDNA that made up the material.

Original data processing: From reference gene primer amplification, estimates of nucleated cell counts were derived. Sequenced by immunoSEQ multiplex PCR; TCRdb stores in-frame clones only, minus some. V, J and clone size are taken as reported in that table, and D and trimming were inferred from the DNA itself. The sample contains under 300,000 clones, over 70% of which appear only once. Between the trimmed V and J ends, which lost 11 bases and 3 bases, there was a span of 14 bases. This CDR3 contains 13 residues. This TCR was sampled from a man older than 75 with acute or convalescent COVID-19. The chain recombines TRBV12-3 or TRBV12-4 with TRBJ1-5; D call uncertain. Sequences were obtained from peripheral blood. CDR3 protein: CASSAPNNQPQHF. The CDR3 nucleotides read TGTGCCTCAAGCGCGCCTAACAATCAGCCCCAGCATTTT.